This is a list of T cell receptor beta chains from one sample in a study of shared clonotypes between healthy human individuals. The assay was immunoSEQ multiplex PCR, and TCRdb's table has in-frame clones only and misses some. The table includes about 1 million clones, around four fifths detected once. Input material: memory CD4+ T cells sorted from blood. The receptors were gathered from a man between 18 and 29 years old in good health. The CDR3 runs from the conserved cysteine through the conserved F or W. Each record gives: V gene, CDR3 length, clone size, J gene, D gene, CDR3 DNA, CDR3 protein. A D gene is named only where the DNA matches it firmly. The size entry is marked missing in some rows and otherwise reads once, few, many or a size class.

v_call: TRBV10-1; cdr3_length: 15; clone_size: once; j_call: TRBJ2-1; d_call: .; cdr3_nt: TGCGCCAGCAGTGACGGCCAGGGTGGAAAGAATGAGCAGTTCTTC; cdr3_aa: CASSDGQGGKNEQFF
v_call: TRBV7-9; cdr3_length: 15; clone_size: .; j_call: TRBJ1-2; d_call: TRBD1; cdr3_nt: TGTGCCAGCAGCCCCCATTATGGGACAGGGGATGGCTACACCTTC; cdr3_aa: CASSPHYGTGDGYTF
v_call: TRBV6-5; cdr3_length: 14; clone_size: .; j_call: TRBJ2-1; d_call: TRBD2; cdr3_nt: TGTGCCAGCAAATTAGCGGGGGGCACGAATGAGCAGTTCTTC; cdr3_aa: CASKLAGGTNEQFF
v_call: TRBV18; cdr3_length: 15; clone_size: .; j_call: TRBJ1-1; d_call: .; cdr3_nt: TGTGCCAGCTCACCGGCCCCTTTGGAGAACACTGAAGCTTTCTTT; cdr3_aa: CASSPAPLENTEAFF
v_call: TRBV29-1; cdr3_length: 18; clone_size: .; j_call: TRBJ2-7; d_call: .; cdr3_nt: TGCAGCGTGATAGCCCGGGGTCGCGAATCCATAGCTTCCTACGAGCAGTACTTC; cdr3_aa: CSVIARGRESIASYEQYF
v_call: TRBV6-6; cdr3_length: 15; clone_size: .; j_call: TRBJ2-1; d_call: .; cdr3_nt: TGTGCCAGCAGTACCGGGACAACACTAAACAATGAGCAGTTCTTC; cdr3_aa: CASSTGTTLNNEQFF
v_call: TRBV10-3; cdr3_length: 14; clone_size: .; j_call: TRBJ2-2; d_call: TRBD1; cdr3_nt: TGTGCCATCAGTGAGTCGTCTTGGACAGGCTCCCCGTTTTTT; cdr3_aa: CAISESSWTGSPFF
v_call: TRBV7-2; cdr3_length: 11; clone_size: once; j_call: TRBJ2-1; d_call: .; cdr3_nt: TGTGCCAGCAGTTTGCTTAATGAGCAGTTCTTC; cdr3_aa: CASSLLNEQFF
v_call: TRBV5-4; cdr3_length: 18; clone_size: .; j_call: TRBJ2-6; d_call: .; cdr3_nt: TGTGCCAGCAGCCCGGATTCAGTGACAACCTCTGGGGCCAACGTCCTGACTTTC; cdr3_aa: CASSPDSVTTSGANVLTF
v_call: TRBV4-3; cdr3_length: 16; clone_size: once; j_call: TRBJ2-7; d_call: .; cdr3_nt: TGCGCCAGCAGCCAAGATTATGCCTCCGTAGCGCGCGAGCAGTACTTC; cdr3_aa: CASSQDYASVAREQYF
v_call: TRBV10-3; cdr3_length: 14; clone_size: .; j_call: TRBJ1-2; d_call: TRBD1; cdr3_nt: TGTGCCATCAGTGATGGTAGGGGGCTCCGGGGCTACACCTTC; cdr3_aa: CAISDGRGLRGYTF
v_call: TRBV5-1; cdr3_length: 15; clone_size: .; j_call: TRBJ2-2; d_call: .; cdr3_nt: TGCGCCAGCAGCTTGGCGTCGGCGGGGTCGGGGGAGCTGTTTTTT; cdr3_aa: CASSLASAGSGELFF
v_call: TRBV30; cdr3_length: 13; clone_size: .; j_call: TRBJ1-5; d_call: .; cdr3_nt: TGTGCCTGGAGTGTAGAAGGAAATCAGCCCCAGCATTTT; cdr3_aa: CAWSVEGNQPQHF
v_call: TRBV19; cdr3_length: 15; clone_size: .; j_call: TRBJ2-1; d_call: TRBD1; cdr3_nt: TGTGCCAGTAGTATTCTGGACAGGGACGACAATGAGCAGTTCTTC; cdr3_aa: CASSILDRDDNEQFF
v_call: TRBV28; cdr3_length: 15; clone_size: .; j_call: TRBJ2-7; d_call: .; cdr3_nt: TGTGCCAGCAGTTTCCCTAGCTCTAGCTCCTACGAGCAGTACTTC; cdr3_aa: CASSFPSSSSYEQYF
v_call: TRBV30; cdr3_length: 17; clone_size: .; j_call: TRBJ1-3; d_call: .; cdr3_nt: TGTGCCTGGAGTGCGACCCTCCTAGAGGACCCGGGAAACACCATATATTTT; cdr3_aa: CAWSATLLEDPGNTIYF
v_call: TRBV28; cdr3_length: 13; clone_size: .; j_call: TRBJ1-1; d_call: .; cdr3_nt: TGTGCCAGCAGTAAGACAGGCACGGCAAAAGCTTTCTTT; cdr3_aa: CASSKTGTAKAFF
v_call: TRBV4-3; cdr3_length: 13; clone_size: .; j_call: TRBJ2-1; d_call: .; cdr3_nt: TGCGCCAGCAGCCAAGGGGCAAATTATGAGCAGTTCTTC; cdr3_aa: CASSQGANYEQFF
v_call: TRBV12-5; cdr3_length: 15; clone_size: .; j_call: TRBJ1-5; d_call: TRBD1; cdr3_nt: TGTGCTAGTGGTAACTCAGGGGGTAGAGGTCAGCCCCAGCATTTT; cdr3_aa: CASGNSGGRGQPQHF
v_call: TRBV4-1; cdr3_length: 15; clone_size: .; j_call: TRBJ1-2; d_call: .; cdr3_nt: TGCGCCAGCAGCCAAGGGGGGCAGACCCTCTATGGCTACACCTTC; cdr3_aa: CASSQGGQTLYGYTF
v_call: TRBV5-6; cdr3_length: 12; clone_size: .; j_call: TRBJ1-6; d_call: .; cdr3_nt: TGTGCCAGCAGCTTAAATGGCCCACCCCTCCACTTT; cdr3_aa: CASSLNGPPLHF
v_call: TRBV7-2; cdr3_length: 13; clone_size: once; j_call: TRBJ2-5; d_call: TRBD1; cdr3_nt: TGTGCCAGCAGCCTATGGGACAGAGAGACCCAGTACTTC; cdr3_aa: CASSLWDRETQYF
v_call: TRBV30; cdr3_length: 15; clone_size: .; j_call: TRBJ2-3; d_call: .; cdr3_nt: TGTGCCTGGAGTGCTGGCGGGCGTTCCACAGATACGCAGTATTTT; cdr3_aa: CAWSAGGRSTDTQYF
v_call: TRBV2; cdr3_length: 15; clone_size: .; j_call: TRBJ1-1; d_call: TRBD1; cdr3_nt: TGTGCCAGCAAAGGAGAGGACAGGGAGAACACTGAAGCTTTCTTT; cdr3_aa: CASKGEDRENTEAFF
v_call: TRBV28; cdr3_length: 13; clone_size: .; j_call: TRBJ1-2; d_call: .; cdr3_nt: TGTGCCAGCAGTCGGACAGCAAGATATGGCTACACCTTC; cdr3_aa: CASSRTARYGYTF
v_call: TRBV11-2; cdr3_length: 16; clone_size: .; j_call: TRBJ2-1; d_call: .; cdr3_nt: TGTGCCAGCAGCAAAACCGGGACTTTCATAACCCCTGAGCAGTTCTTC; cdr3_aa: CASSKTGTFITPEQFF
v_call: TRBV6-1; cdr3_length: 13; clone_size: .; j_call: TRBJ2-5; d_call: .; cdr3_nt: TGTGCCAGCAGGACAAAGAACCAAGAGACCCAGTACTTC; cdr3_aa: CASRTKNQETQYF
v_call: TRBV29-1; cdr3_length: 13; clone_size: .; j_call: TRBJ1-2; d_call: TRBD1; cdr3_nt: TGCAGCGCCAGGGCGGGACAGGGCTCTGGCTACACCTTC; cdr3_aa: CSARAGQGSGYTF
v_call: TRBV5-4; cdr3_length: 15; clone_size: few; j_call: TRBJ2-3; d_call: .; cdr3_nt: TGTGCCAGCAGCTTGACTTCAGGGATCACAGATACGCAGTATTTT; cdr3_aa: CASSLTSGITDTQYF
v_call: TRBV5-1; cdr3_length: 13; clone_size: .; j_call: TRBJ1-1; d_call: TRBD1; cdr3_nt: TGCGCCAGCAGCCGTGACAGGGGCCCTGAAGCTTTCTTT; cdr3_aa: CASSRDRGPEAFF
v_call: TRBV7-9; cdr3_length: 14; clone_size: .; j_call: TRBJ1-1; d_call: .; cdr3_nt: TGTGCCAGCAGCTTAGGCTCGAGGAACGCTGAAGCTTTCTTT; cdr3_aa: CASSLGSRNAEAFF
v_call: TRBV5-1; cdr3_length: 15; clone_size: .; j_call: TRBJ1-4; d_call: TRBD1; cdr3_nt: TGCGCCAGCAGCTTGGCATACAGGGGGTATGAAAAACTGTTTTTT; cdr3_aa: CASSLAYRGYEKLFF
v_call: TRBV11-2; cdr3_length: 16; clone_size: .; j_call: TRBJ1-5; d_call: TRBD1; cdr3_nt: TGTGCCAGCAGCTTAGATCGGGGGACAGGAGATCAGCCCCAGCATTTT; cdr3_aa: CASSLDRGTGDQPQHF
v_call: TRBV7-2; cdr3_length: 15; clone_size: once; j_call: TRBJ2-3; d_call: .; cdr3_nt: TGTGCCAGCAGCCAACAGGGCGTGGTAGCAGATACGCAGTATTTT; cdr3_aa: CASSQQGVVADTQYF
v_call: TRBV9; cdr3_length: 17; clone_size: .; j_call: TRBJ2-3; d_call: TRBD2; cdr3_nt: TGTGCCAGCAGCGTAGGACCCGGGGACTACCCCACAGATACGCAGTATTTT; cdr3_aa: CASSVGPGDYPTDTQYF
v_call: TRBV6-5; cdr3_length: 13; clone_size: .; j_call: TRBJ1-1; d_call: .; cdr3_nt: TGTGCCAGCAGACTAACAAAGAACACTGAAGCTTTCTTT; cdr3_aa: CASRLTKNTEAFF
v_call: TRBV19; cdr3_length: 14; clone_size: .; j_call: TRBJ2-2; d_call: .; cdr3_nt: TGTGCCAGTAGTATAGATCGTCCCACCGGGGAGCTGTTTTTT; cdr3_aa: CASSIDRPTGELFF
v_call: TRBV12-5; cdr3_length: 15; clone_size: .; j_call: TRBJ2-7; d_call: TRBD1; cdr3_nt: TGTGCTAGTGGTTTGCCCTTGACAGGGGGAGGCGAGCAGTACTTC; cdr3_aa: CASGLPLTGGGEQYF
v_call: TRBV7-9; cdr3_length: 13; clone_size: many; j_call: TRBJ1-1; d_call: .; cdr3_nt: TGTGCCAGCAGCTTAGATGAGAACACTGAAGCTTTCTTT; cdr3_aa: CASSLDENTEAFF
v_call: TRBV7-2; cdr3_length: 15; clone_size: .; j_call: TRBJ2-5; d_call: TRBD2; cdr3_nt: TGTGCCAGCAGCCCCGCGCAGGGAGGGAAAGAGACCCAGTACTTC; cdr3_aa: CASSPAQGGKETQYF
v_call: TRBV5-1; cdr3_length: 13; clone_size: .; j_call: TRBJ1-6; d_call: .; cdr3_nt: TGCGCCAGCAGCGTGGGATTGAATTCACCCCTCCACTTT; cdr3_aa: CASSVGLNSPLHF
v_call: TRBV19; cdr3_length: 11; clone_size: .; j_call: TRBJ2-1; d_call: .; cdr3_nt: TGTGCCAGTAGTATAGGAAATGAGCAGTTCTTC; cdr3_aa: CASSIGNEQFF
v_call: TRBV7-9; cdr3_length: 16; clone_size: .; j_call: TRBJ1-4; d_call: .; cdr3_nt: TGTGCCAGCAGCACTTATCCGGGGGAGGGAAATGAAAAACTGTTTTTT; cdr3_aa: CASSTYPGEGNEKLFF
v_call: TRBV19; cdr3_length: 14; clone_size: .; j_call: TRBJ1-6; d_call: .; cdr3_nt: TGTGCCAGTAGTGTGGACGGAAGGGGTTCACCCCTCCACTTT; cdr3_aa: CASSVDGRGSPLHF
v_call: TRBV11-1; cdr3_length: 15; clone_size: once; j_call: TRBJ2-7; d_call: .; cdr3_nt: TGTGCCAGCAGCTCGTGGGACAAGAGCTCCTACGAGCAGTACTTC; cdr3_aa: CASSSWDKSSYEQYF
v_call: TRBV6-1; cdr3_length: 13; clone_size: .; j_call: TRBJ1-3; d_call: TRBD1; cdr3_nt: TGTGCCCACAGGGGGCAGTCTGGAAACACCATATATTTT; cdr3_aa: CAHRGQSGNTIYF
v_call: TRBV2; cdr3_length: 13; clone_size: .; j_call: TRBJ1-2; d_call: .; cdr3_nt: TGTGCCAGCAGGGATACAGGGTATCGTGGCTACACCTTC; cdr3_aa: CASRDTGYRGYTF
v_call: TRBV19; cdr3_length: 12; clone_size: few; j_call: TRBJ2-3; d_call: .; cdr3_nt: TGTGCCAGTGGAGTCCGCGGAGATACGCAGTATTTT; cdr3_aa: CASGVRGDTQYF
v_call: TRBV2; cdr3_length: 13; clone_size: .; j_call: TRBJ1-1; d_call: .; cdr3_nt: TGTGCCAGCAGTAAGGACAAGAACACTGAAGCTTTCTTT; cdr3_aa: CASSKDKNTEAFF
v_call: TRBV6-5; cdr3_length: 13; clone_size: .; j_call: TRBJ1-6; d_call: .; cdr3_nt: TGTGCCAGCAGAGGCCGGGATAATTCACCCCTCCACTTT; cdr3_aa: CASRGRDNSPLHF
v_call: TRBV4-2; cdr3_length: 15; clone_size: .; j_call: TRBJ2-7; d_call: TRBD2; cdr3_nt: TGTGCCAGCAGCCAAGGTAGCGGGGGGGCCTACGAGCAGTACTTC; cdr3_aa: CASSQGSGGAYEQYF
v_call: TRBV9; cdr3_length: 15; clone_size: .; j_call: TRBJ2-2; d_call: .; cdr3_nt: TGTGCCAGCAGTCCATTCGGGGTTAACACCGGGGAGCTGTTTTTT; cdr3_aa: CASSPFGVNTGELFF
v_call: TRBV5-1; cdr3_length: 15; clone_size: once; j_call: TRBJ2-1; d_call: TRBD1; cdr3_nt: TGCGCCAGCAGCTCGGGACAGGGGAACTACAATGAGCAGTTCTTC; cdr3_aa: CASSSGQGNYNEQFF